The clone carrying this T cell receptor (beta chain) was observed a single time. Germline CDR1 reads LNHDA; CDR2 reads SQIVND (reference sequence). The CDR3 is 14 residues long. With 3 bases removed from V and 4 bases from J, the gap between germline ends came to 12 bases. This sample stems from a study of T cells in Graves' hyperthyroidism and ophthalmopathy. TCR beta CDR3 regions were amplified from RNA. The HTBI primer set served for first-round RT-PCR of the TCR CDR3. TCRdb reprocessed the multiplex PCR reads with MiXCR, giving one entry per CDR3 protein. The repertoire consists of nearly 600,000 distinct CDR3 sequences, with approximately 15% occurring once and the leading ten covering approximately 5.7%.

The chain couples TRBV19 to TRBJ2-5, with D tentatively TRBD1 or TRBD2 (6 bases each). This TCR came from a woman in her twenties or thirties with Graves' hyperthyroidism that later progressed to Graves' ophthalmopathy. Sequencing was done on a sample of blood. The CDR3: CASSILQGGETQYF. The CDR3 DNA sequence: TGTGCCAGTAGTATTCTACAGGGAGGAGAGACCCAGTACTTC.